Listed here are 25 T cell receptor beta chains from one sample, sequenced in a study of T cell clusters in autoimmune cytopenias. TRB was amplified from around 0.25 ug of peripheral blood genomic DNA per sample. Multiplex touch-down PCR amplified TRB using TRB-A and TRB-B pools in one tube. TCRdb re-called the multiplex PCR reads, yielding one record per CDR3 amino acid sequence without DNA. Its table records approximately 12,000 distinct CDR3 sequences. This same sample was also taken into another study, of T cell repertoires in aging, cancer and after chemotherapy.

The specimen sequenced was peripheral blood. The origin of the receptors is a human donor in good health.

The rearrangement links TRBV19 to TRBJ1-5. The germline V gene encodes CDR1 LNHDA and CDR2 SQIVND (reference sequence). The CDR3 has 12 amino acids. CDR3 region: CASSIGSHPQHF.

This clonotype is medium-sized by frequency. The chain uses TRBV28 and TRBJ2-7; lacking DNA, the TRBD1 call made by TCRdb goes unchecked. The CDR3 spans 15 residues. The germline V gene has CDR1 MDHEN and CDR2 SYDVKM. The CDR3 protein is CASSLCPGQHYEQYF. The complete variable domain, with remaining parts taken from reference TRBV28 and TRBJ2-7, reads DVKVTQSSRYLVKRTGEKVFLECVQDMDHENMFWYRQDPGLGLRLIYFSYDVKMKEKGDIPEGYSVSREKKERFSLILESASTNQTSMYLCASSLCPGQHYEQYFGPGTRLTVT.

This clonotype is medium-sized by frequency. The V gene is TRBV6-2 or TRBV6-3, the J gene TRBJ2-6. Germline-derived CDR1 and CDR2 are MNHEY and SVGEGT. The CDR3 contains 14 residues. The CDR3 spells CASSYNSGANVLTF.

This chain connects TRBV12-3 or TRBV12-4 to TRBJ2-1. This CDR3 comprises 14 residues. CDR3 loop: CASRDRSSYNEQFF.

According to its frequency, this clonotype is medium-sized (0.01 to 0.1%). The rearrangement uses TRBV6-1 and TRBJ1-6. CDR1 and CDR2 from the germline V gene are MNHNS and SASEGT. This CDR3 spans 13 amino acids. The CDR3 reads CASSDSFNSPLHF.

J is TRBJ2-1 and V is TRBV6-5; the TCRdb D gene call, TRBD1, has no DNA to confirm it. CDR1 and CDR2 (germline): MNHEY, SVGAGI. This CDR3 spans 16 amino acids. The CDR3 spells CASSYSYQGKYNEQFF.

The gene calls are TRBV4-3 and TRBJ2-2; no DNA is available, so the TRBD2 call from TCRdb remains unchecked. The CDR3 has 15 residues. Germline-derived CDR1 and CDR2 are LGHNA and YSLEER. CDR3 region: CASSQVRGDTGELFF.

The chain links TRBV6-1 to TRBJ2-2; TCRdb reports TRBD1, a call that lacks DNA to check it against. The CDR3 totals 14 residues. The germline CDR1 and CDR2 sequences are MNHNS and SASEGT. CDR3 sequence reads: CASSETGETGELFF.

This sequence joins TRBV5-1 and TRBJ2-7; there is no DNA to check the TCRdb D call of TRBD1. Germline V gives CDR1 SGHRS, CDR2 YFSETQ. CDR3 length: 17 amino acids. CDR3 region: CASSVRDRGRPSYEQYF.

Judged by frequency, this clonotype is medium-sized. The genes are TRBV7-6 and TRBJ2-7; the D call of TRBD1 rests on TCRdb alone, since no DNA is present to check it. This CDR3 has 15 amino acids. Germline values: CDR1 SGHVS, CDR2 FNYEAQ. CDR3 protein: CASSLEGTGSYEQYF.

The gene calls are TRBV10-2 and TRBJ2-7; TCRdb proposes TRBD1, but this gene call is untestable without DNA. This CDR3 region has 15 residues. Germline lookup yields CDR1 WSHSY and CDR2 SAAADI. CDR3 region: CASSEPPGGSYEQYF.

The chain employs TRBV5-4 and TRBJ1-4; there is no DNA to check the TCRdb D call of TRBD1. This CDR3 comprises 15 residues. CDR1 SGHNT and CDR2 YYREEE come from the germline V gene (reference sequence). CDR3: CASSPGGISNEKLFF.

This chain uses TRBV6-2 or TRBV6-3 with TRBJ2-3. The germline CDR1 and CDR2 sequences are MNHEY and SVGEGT. This CDR3 spans 16 amino acids. CDR3 region: CASSYSTWSTPDTQYF.

The chain combines TRBV5-6 with TRBJ1-3; TCRdb names TRBD1, which stays unverified in the absence of DNA. This CDR3 spans 16 amino acids. Looked up from germline, CDR1 is SGHDT and CDR2 is YYEEEE. This CDR3 reads CASSGGRGLLGNTIYF.

This clonotype is classed as medium-sized by frequency. The genes are TRBV6-2 or TRBV6-3 and TRBJ2-1; TCRdb lists TRBD1, though no DNA is available to test this call. Germline V gene sequence: CDR1 MNHEY, CDR2 SVGEGT. This CDR3 is 15 amino acids long. The CDR3 reads CASSYGRQGTDEQFF.

This clonotype is classed as medium-sized (0.01 to 0.1%) by frequency. V is TRBV6-5 and J is TRBJ1-2; as DNA is missing, the TRBD1 call by TCRdb cannot be tested. Germline assignment: CDR1 MNHEY and CDR2 SVGAGI. This CDR3 region has 13 residues. The CDR3 spells CASTKGGIYGYTF.

The chain uses TRBV25-1 and TRBJ1-2. Per the germline V gene, CDR1 is MGHDK and CDR2 is SYGVNS. The CDR3 sequence is 15 residues long. The CDR3 reads CASSDHRELGYGYTF.

J is TRBJ1-2 and V is TRBV5-1; TCRdb's D gene call, TRBD1, goes unchecked for lack of DNA. The germline gives CDR1 SGHRS, CDR2 YFSETQ. The CDR3 covers 14 residues. This CDR3 is CASSSGHSNYGYTF.

This chain connects TRBV12-3 or TRBV12-4 to TRBJ2-3; absent DNA, TCRdb's TRBD1 call cannot be checked. The CDR3 totals 18 residues. The chain's CDR3 is CASSLSPIRPRWSDTQYF.

The chain carries TRBV19 and TRBJ2-3; TCRdb names TRBD1, which stays unverified in the absence of DNA. Per the germline V gene, CDR1 is LNHDA and CDR2 is SQIVND (reference sequence). The length of the CDR3 is 16 residues. Here the CDR3 reads CASSMFGAGNTDTQYF.

CDR3 amino acids: CASIDIAKNIQYF. The chain recombines TRBV6-5 with TRBJ2-4. The CDR3 is 13 amino acids. CDR1 and CDR2 from the germline V gene are MNHEY and SVGAGI.

V gene TRBV12-3 or TRBV12-4 combines with J gene TRBJ2-2. This CDR3 is 13 amino acids long. This CDR3 is CASSLGWSGELFF.

This clonotype is deemed medium-sized by its frequency. The chain carries TRBV6-5 and TRBJ1-1; TCRdb picks TRBD1, but there is no DNA to check that call. Germline values: CDR1 MNHEY, CDR2 SVGAGI. The CDR3 is 12 residues long. CDR3 loop: CASSPNRGEAFF.

The V call is TRBV5-1, the J call TRBJ2-2. Looked up from germline, CDR1 is SGHRS and CDR2 is YFSETQ. This CDR3 has 15 amino acids. The CDR3 spells CASSLESTSTGELFF.

The genes are TRBV5-6 and TRBJ1-1; TCRdb picks TRBD1, but there is no DNA to check that call. The CDR3 covers 15 residues. The germline gives CDR1 SGHDT, CDR2 YYEEEE. The chain's CDR3 is CASSRDSVMNTEAFF. Filled out from reference TRBV5-6 and TRBJ1-1, the complete variable domain reads DAGVTQSPTHLIKTRGQQVTLRCSPKSGHDTVSWYQQALGQGPQFIFQYYEEEERQRGNFPDRFSGHQFPNYSSELNVNALLLGDSALYLCASSRDSVMNTEAFFGQGTRLTVV.